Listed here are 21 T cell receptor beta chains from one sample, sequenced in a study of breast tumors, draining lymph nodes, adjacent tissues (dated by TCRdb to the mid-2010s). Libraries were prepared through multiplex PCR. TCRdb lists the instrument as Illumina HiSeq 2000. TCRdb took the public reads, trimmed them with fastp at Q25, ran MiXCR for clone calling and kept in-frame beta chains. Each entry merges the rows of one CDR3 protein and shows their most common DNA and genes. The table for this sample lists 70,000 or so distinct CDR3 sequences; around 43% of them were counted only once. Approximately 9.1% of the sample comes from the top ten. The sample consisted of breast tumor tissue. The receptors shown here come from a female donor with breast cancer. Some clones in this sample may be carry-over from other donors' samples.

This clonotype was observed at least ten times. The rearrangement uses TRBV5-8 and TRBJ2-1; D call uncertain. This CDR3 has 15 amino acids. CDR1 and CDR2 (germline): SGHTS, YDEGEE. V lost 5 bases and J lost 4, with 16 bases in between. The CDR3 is CASRSGLPSYNEQFF. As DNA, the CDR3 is TGTGCCAGCAGGTCTGGGCTCCCCTCTTACAATGAGCAGTTCTTC.

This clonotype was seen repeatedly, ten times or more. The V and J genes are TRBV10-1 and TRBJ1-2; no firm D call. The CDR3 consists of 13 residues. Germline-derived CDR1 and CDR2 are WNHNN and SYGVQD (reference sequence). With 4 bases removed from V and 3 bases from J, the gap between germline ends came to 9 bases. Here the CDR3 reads CASSARRDYGYTF. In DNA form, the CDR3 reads TGCGCCAGCAGTGCCAGGCGCGACTATGGCTACACCTTC.

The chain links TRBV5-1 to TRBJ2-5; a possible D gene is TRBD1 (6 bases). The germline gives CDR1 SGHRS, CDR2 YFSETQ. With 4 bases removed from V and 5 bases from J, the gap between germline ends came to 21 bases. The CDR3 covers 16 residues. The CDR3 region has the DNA TGCGCCAGCAGCAGGGGACCTGGGGGCATAGGGGAGACCCAGTACTTC. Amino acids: CASSRGPGGIGETQYF.

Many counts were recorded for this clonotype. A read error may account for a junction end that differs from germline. The CDR3 reads CASSSANYGYAF. In DNA form, the CDR3 reads TGTGCCAGCAGTTCCGCTAACTATGGCTACGCCTTC. This chain uses TRBV12-3 or TRBV12-4 with TRBJ1-2; no clear D. CDR3 size: 12 residues.

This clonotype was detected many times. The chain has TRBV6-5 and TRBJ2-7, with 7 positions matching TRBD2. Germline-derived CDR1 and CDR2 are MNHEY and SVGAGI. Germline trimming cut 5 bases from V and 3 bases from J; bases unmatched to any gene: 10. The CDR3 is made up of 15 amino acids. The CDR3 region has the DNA TGTGCCAGCAGTCGGGGGAGGGGTCGCCTCTACGAGCAGTACTTC. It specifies CASSRGRGRLYEQYF.

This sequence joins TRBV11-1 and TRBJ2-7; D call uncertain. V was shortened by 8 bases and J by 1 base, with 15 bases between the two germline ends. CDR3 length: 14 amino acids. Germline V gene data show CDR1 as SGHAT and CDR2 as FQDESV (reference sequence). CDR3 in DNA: TGTGCCAGCCCCGGGTTTAGGTCGTCCTACGAGCAGTACTTC. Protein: CASPGFRSSYEQYF.

The CDR3 spells CSARRLAGGGNEQYF. The CDR3, as DNA: TGCAGTGCTAGAAGGCTAGCGGGAGGGGGCAATGAGCAGTATTTT. The V and J genes are TRBV20-1 and TRBJ2-3; 12 bases map to TRBD2. The CDR3 is 15 amino acids. The V gene end was trimmed by 2 bases and the J gene end by 11 bases; junction bases not matched to a gene: 11. The germline CDR1 and CDR2 sequences are DFQATT and SNEGSKA (reference sequence).

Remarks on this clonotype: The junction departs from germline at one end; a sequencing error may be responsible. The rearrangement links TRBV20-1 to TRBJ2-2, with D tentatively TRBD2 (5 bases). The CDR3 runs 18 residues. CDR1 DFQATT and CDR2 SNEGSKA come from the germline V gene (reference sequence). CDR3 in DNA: TGCAGTGCTAGAGATCTCGGGGTGGCGGCGCCTAACACCAGGGAGCTGTTTTTT. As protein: CSARDLGVAAPNTRELFF.

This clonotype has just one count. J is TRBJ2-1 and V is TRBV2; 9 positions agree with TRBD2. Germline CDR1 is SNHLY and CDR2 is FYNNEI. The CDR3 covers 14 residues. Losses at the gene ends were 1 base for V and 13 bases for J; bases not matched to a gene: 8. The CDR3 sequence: CASSEGGGRAGQFF. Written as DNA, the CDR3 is TGTGCCAGCAGTGAAGGGGGCGGGAGGGCCGGACAGTTCTTC.

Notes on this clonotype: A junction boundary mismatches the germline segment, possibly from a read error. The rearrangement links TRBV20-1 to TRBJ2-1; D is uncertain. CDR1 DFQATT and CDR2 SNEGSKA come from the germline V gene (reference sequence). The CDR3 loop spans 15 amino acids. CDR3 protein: CSARRAGSSYNEQSF. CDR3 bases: TGTAGTGCTAGAAGGGCTGGAAGCTCCTACAATGAGCAGTCCTTC.

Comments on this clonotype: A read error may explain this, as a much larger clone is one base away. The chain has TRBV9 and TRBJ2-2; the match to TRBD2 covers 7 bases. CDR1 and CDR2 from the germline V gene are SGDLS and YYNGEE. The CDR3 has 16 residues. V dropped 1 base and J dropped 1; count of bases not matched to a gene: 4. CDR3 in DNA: TGTGCCAGCAGCGTAATGGCGGGGGAGAACACCGGGGAGCTGTTTTTT. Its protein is CASSVMAGENTGELFF.

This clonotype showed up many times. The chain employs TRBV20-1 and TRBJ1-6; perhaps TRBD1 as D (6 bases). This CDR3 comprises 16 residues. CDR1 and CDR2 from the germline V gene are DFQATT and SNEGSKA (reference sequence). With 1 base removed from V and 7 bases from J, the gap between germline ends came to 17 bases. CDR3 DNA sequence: TGCAGTGCTAGAGTGGCAGGGCAGGGGTCAAATTCACCCCTCCACTTT. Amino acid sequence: CSARVAGQGSNSPLHF.

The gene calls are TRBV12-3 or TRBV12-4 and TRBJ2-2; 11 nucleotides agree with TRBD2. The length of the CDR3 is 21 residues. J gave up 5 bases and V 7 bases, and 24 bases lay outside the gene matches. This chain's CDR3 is CASTTGSLDTEASGGTGELFF. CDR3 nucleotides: TGTGCCAGCACGACAGGGTCGTTAGACACTGAAGCTAGCGGGGGGACCGGGGAGCTGTTTTTT.

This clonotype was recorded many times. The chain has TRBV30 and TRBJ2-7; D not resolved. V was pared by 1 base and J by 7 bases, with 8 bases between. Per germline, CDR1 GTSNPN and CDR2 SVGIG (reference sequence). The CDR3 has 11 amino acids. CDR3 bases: TGTGCCTGGAGTGAGGGCGGAGAGCAGTACTTC. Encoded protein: CAWSEGGEQYF.

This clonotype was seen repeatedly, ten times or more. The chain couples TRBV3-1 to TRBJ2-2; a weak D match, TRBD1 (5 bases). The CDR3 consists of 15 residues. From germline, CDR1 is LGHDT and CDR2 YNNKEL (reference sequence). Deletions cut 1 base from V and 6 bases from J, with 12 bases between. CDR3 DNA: TGTGCCAGCAGCCAAGGTCAGGGCTTATCCGGGGAGCTGTTTTTT. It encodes CASSQGQGLSGELFF.

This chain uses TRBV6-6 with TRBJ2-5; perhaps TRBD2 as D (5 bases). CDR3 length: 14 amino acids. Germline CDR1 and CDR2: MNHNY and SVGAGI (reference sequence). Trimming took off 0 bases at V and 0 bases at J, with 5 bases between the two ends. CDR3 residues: CASSYSTNQETQYF. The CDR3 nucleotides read TGTGCCAGCAGTTACTCGACTAACCAAGAGACCCAGTACTTC.

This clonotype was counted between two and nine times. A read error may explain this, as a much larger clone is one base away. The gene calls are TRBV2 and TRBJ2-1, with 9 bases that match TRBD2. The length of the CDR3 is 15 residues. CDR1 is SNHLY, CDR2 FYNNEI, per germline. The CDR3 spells CASSETSGGNNGQFF. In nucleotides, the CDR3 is TGTGCCAGCAGTGAAACCAGCGGGGGGAACAATGGGCAGTTCTTC.

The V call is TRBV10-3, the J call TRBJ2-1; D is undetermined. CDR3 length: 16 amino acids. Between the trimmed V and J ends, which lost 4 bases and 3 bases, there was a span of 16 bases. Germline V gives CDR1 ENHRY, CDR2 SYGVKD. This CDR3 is CAISATLPGYYNEQFF. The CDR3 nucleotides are TGTGCCATCAGTGCCACTTTACCCGGATACTACAATGAGCAGTTCTTC.

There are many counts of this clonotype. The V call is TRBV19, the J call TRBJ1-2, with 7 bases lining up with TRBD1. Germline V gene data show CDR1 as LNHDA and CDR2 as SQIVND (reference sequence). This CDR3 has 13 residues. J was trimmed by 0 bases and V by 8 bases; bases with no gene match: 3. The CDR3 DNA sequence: TGTGCCAGTCGACAGGGCGCTAACTATGGCTACACCTTC. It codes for CASRQGANYGYTF.

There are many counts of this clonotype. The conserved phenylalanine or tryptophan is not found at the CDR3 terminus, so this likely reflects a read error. Here the CDR3 DNA reads TGTGCCAGTAGTGGAAGGAGACGGAGTGTTGGAGAGACCCAGTACTCC. Its translation: CASSGRRRSVGETQYS. The V call is TRBV19, the J call TRBJ2-5, with D hard to call. This CDR3 comprises 16 residues. Trimming pared 5 bases from V and 4 bases from J, leaving 20 bases between. Germline loops: CDR1 LNHDA, CDR2 SQIVND (reference sequence).

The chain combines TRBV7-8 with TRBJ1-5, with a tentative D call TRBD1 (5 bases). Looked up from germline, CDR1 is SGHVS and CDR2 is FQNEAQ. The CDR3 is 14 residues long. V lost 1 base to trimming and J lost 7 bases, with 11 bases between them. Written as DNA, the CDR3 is TGTGCCAGCAGCTTAGGGACAAGAAGCCAGCCCCAGCATTTT. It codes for CASSLGTRSQPQHF. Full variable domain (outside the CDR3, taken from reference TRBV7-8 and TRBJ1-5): GAGVSQSPRYKVAKRGQDVALRCDPISGHVSLFWYQQALGQGPEFLTYFQNEAQLDKSGLPSDRFFAERPEGSVSTLKIQRTQQEDSAVYLCASSLGTRSQPQHFGDGTRLSIL.